Below, one T cell receptor beta chain is given with its context. Its cognate antigen is unknown. These data originate in a study of STAT5B mutations in CD4+ large granular lymphocyte leukemia. Across the study: Among healthy controls, a particular HLA allele went with more CDR3 'QG' motifs. Study-wide points: About 24% of private leukemic clonotypes occurred rarely in other patients' non-leukemic repertoires. 8/27 top patient clones versus 2/35 control clones were TRBV06-family. Without HLA matching, higher CD4+ than CD8+ T-LGLL clonality could reflect small sample size.

Sequencing was performed with immunoSEQ multiplex PCR; in TCRdb, only in-frame clones are kept and a portion is missing. The sample has approximately 33,000 clones; 88% are singletons. V was trimmed by 5 bases and J by 3 bases, leaving 11 bases between them. Per the germline V gene, CDR1 is SGHRS and CDR2 is YFSETQ. CDR3 length: 14 residues. The sequence came from a human donor in good health. Sequenced sample: CD4+ T cells from blood buffy coats. The V gene is TRBV5-1, the J gene TRBJ1-4, with D unresolved. Written as DNA, the CDR3 is TGCGCCAGCAGGGGTAGGCTCTCTAATGAAAAACTGTTTTTT. Translated, it gives CASRGRLSNEKLFF.